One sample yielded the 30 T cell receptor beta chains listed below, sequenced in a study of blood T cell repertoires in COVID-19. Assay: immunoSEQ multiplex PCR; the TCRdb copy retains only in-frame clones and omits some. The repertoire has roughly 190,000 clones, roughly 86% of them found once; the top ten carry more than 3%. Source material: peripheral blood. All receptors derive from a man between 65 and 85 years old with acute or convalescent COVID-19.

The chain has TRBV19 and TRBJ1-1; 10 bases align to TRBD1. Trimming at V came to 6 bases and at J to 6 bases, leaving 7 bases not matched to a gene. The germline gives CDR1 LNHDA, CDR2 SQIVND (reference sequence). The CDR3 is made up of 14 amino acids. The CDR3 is CASRYGQGGAEAFF. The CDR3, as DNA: TGTGCCAGTAGATACGGACAGGGGGGGGCTGAAGCTTTCTTT.

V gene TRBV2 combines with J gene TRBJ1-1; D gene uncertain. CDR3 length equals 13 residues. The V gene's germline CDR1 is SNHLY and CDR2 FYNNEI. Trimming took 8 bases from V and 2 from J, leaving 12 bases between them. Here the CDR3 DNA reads TGTGCCAGCTCCTGGAGCGGCAACACTGAAGCTTTCTTT. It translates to CASSWSGNTEAFF.

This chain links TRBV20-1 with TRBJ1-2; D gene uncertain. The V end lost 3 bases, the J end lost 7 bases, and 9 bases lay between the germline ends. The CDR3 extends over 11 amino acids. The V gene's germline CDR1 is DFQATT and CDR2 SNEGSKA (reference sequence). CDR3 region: CSASRFFGYTF. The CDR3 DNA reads TGCAGTGCTAGTCGTTTCTTTGGCTACACCTTC.

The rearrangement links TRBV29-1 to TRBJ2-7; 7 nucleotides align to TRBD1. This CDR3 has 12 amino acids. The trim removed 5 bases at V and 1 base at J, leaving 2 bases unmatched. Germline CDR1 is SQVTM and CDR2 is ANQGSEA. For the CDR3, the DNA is TGCAGCGTTAGACAGGGATCCTACGAGCAGTACTTC. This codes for CSVRQGSYEQYF.

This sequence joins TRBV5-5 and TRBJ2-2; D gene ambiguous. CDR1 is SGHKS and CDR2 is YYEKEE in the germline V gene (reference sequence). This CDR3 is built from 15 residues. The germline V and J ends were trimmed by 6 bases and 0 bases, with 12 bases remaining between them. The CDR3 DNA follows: TGTGCCAGCACCCCCTTAGATCCGAACACCGGGGAGCTGTTTTTT. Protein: CASTPLDPNTGELFF.

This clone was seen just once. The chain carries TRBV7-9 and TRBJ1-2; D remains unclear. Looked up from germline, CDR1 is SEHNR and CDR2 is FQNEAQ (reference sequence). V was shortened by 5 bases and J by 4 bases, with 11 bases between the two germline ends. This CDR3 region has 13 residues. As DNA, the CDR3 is TGTGCCAGCAGCCCATCGTCGGTCTATGGCTACACCTTC. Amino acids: CASSPSSVYGYTF.

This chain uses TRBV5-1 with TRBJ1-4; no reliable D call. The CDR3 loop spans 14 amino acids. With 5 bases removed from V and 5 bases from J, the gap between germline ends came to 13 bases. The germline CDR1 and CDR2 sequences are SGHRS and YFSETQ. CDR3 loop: CASRPGSQNEKLFF. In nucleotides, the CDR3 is TGCGCCAGCAGGCCGGGGTCGCAGAATGAAAAACTGTTTTTT.

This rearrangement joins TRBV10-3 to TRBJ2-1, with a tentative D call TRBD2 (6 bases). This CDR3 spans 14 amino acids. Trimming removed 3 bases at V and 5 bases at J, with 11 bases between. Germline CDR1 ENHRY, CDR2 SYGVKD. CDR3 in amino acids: CAISDGGIHNEQFF. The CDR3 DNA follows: TGTGCCATCAGTGATGGGGGGATTCACAATGAGCAGTTCTTC.

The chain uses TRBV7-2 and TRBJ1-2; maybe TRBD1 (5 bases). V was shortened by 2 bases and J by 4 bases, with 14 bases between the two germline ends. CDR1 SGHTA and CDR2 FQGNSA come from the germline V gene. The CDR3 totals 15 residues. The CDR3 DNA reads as TGTGCCAGCAGCTTAAAGGGGTCAGACCGCTATGGCTACACCTTC. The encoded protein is CASSLKGSDRYGYTF. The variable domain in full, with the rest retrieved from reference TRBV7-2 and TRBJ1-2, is GAGVSQSPSNKVTEKGKDVELRCDPISGHTALYWYRQSLGQGLEFLIYFQGNSAPDKSGLPSDRFSAERTGGSVSTLTIQRTQQEDSAVYLCASSLKGSDRYGYTFGSGTRLTVV.

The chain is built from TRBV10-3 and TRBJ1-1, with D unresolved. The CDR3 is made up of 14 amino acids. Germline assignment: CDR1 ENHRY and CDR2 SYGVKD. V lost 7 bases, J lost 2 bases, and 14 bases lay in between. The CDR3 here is CAITNRVENTEAFF. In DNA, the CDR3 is TGTGCCATCACAAACCGGGTCGAAAACACTGAAGCTTTCTTT.

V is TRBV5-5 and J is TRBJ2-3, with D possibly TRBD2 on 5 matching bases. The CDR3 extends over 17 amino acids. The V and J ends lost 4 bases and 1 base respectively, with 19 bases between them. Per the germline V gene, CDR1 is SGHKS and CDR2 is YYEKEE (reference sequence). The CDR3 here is CASSTFGEKGGTDTQYF. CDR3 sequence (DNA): TGTGCCAGCAGCACCTTCGGGGAAAAAGGCGGCACAGATACGCAGTATTTT.

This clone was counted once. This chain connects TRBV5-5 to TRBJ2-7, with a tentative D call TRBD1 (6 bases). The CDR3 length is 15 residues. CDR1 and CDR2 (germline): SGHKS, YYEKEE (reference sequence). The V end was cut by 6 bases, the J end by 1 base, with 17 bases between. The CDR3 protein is CASNYREGTSYEQYF. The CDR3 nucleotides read TGTGCCAGCAACTATCGAGAGGGGACATCCTACGAGCAGTACTTC.

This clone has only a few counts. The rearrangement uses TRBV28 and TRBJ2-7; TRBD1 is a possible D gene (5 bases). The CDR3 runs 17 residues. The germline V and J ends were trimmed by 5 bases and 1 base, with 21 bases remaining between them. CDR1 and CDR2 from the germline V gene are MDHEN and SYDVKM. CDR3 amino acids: CASSPAGQGKGSYEQYF. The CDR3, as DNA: TGTGCCAGCAGTCCCGCCGGCCAGGGAAAGGGATCCTACGAGCAGTACTTC.

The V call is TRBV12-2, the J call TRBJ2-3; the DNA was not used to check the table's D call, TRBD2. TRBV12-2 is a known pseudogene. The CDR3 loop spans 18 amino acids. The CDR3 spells CASRFSLSWRVLTDTQYF. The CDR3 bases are TGTGCAAGTCGCTTTTCCCTTAGTTGGAGGGTCCTCACAGATACGCAGTATTTT.

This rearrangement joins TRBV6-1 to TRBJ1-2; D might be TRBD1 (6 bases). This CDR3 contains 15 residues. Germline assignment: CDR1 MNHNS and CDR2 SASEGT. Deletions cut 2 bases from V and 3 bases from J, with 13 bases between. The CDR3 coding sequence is TGTGCCAGCAGTGAACAGAACAGGGCGGACTATGGCTACACCTTC. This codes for CASSEQNRADYGYTF.

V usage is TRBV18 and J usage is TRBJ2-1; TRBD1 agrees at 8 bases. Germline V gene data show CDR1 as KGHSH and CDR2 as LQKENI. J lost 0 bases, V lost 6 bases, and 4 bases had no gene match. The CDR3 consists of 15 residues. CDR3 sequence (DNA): TGTGCCAGCTCGCTCCAGGGGGCCTCCTACAATGAGCAGTTCTTC. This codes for CASSLQGASYNEQFF.

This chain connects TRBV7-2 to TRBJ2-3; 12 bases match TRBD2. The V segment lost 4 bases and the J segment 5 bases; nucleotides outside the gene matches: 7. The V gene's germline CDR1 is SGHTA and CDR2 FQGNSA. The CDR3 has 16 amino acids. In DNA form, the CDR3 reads TGTGCCAGCAGCTACCTAGCGGGAGGGGGAGAAGATACGCAGTATTTT. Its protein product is CASSYLAGGGEDTQYF.

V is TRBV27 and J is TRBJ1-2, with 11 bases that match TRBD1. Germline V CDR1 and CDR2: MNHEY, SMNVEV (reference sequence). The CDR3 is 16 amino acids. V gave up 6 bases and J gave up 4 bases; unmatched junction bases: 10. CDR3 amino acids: CASRTPPGTGGYGYTF. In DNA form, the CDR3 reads TGTGCCAGCAGAACCCCCCCCGGGACAGGGGGCTATGGCTACACCTTC.

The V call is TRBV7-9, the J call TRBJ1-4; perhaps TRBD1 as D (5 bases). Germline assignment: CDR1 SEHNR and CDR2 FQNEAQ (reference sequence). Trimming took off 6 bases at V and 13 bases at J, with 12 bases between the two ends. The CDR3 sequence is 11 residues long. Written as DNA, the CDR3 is TGTGCCAGCAGTCCAGGGTGGATACTGTTTTTT. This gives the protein CASSPGWILFF.

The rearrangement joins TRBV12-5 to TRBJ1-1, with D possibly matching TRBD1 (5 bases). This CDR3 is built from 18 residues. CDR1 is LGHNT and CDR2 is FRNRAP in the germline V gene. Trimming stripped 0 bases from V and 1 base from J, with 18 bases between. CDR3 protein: CASGLVSTPGGRNTEAFF. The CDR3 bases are TGTGCTAGTGGTTTGGTATCGACCCCGGGGGGAAGGAACACTGAAGCTTTCTTT.

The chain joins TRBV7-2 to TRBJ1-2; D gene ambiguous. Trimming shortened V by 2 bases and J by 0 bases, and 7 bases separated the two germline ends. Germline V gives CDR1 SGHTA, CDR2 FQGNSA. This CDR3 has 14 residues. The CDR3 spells CASSLPFSNYGYTF. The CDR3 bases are TGTGCCAGCAGCTTACCGTTCTCTAACTATGGCTACACCTTC.

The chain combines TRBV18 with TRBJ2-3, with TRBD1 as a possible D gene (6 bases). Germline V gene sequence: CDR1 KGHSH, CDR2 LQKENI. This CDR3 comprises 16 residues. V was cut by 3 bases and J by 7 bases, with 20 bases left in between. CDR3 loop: CASSPFQDSGMNTQYF. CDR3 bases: TGTGCCAGCTCACCCTTCCAGGACAGTGGCATGAATACGCAGTATTTT.

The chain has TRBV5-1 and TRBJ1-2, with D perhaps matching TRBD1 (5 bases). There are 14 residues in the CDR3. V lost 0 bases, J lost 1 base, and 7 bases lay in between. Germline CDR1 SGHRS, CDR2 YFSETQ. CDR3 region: CASSLAGGNYGYTF. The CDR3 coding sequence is TGCGCCAGCAGCTTGGCCGGGGGTAACTATGGCTACACCTTC.

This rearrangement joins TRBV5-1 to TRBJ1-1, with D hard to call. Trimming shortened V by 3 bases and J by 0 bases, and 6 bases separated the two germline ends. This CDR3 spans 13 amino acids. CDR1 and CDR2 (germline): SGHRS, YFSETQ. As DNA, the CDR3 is TGCGCCAGCAGCTCGGTTTTGAACACTGAAGCTTTCTTT. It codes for CASSSVLNTEAFF.

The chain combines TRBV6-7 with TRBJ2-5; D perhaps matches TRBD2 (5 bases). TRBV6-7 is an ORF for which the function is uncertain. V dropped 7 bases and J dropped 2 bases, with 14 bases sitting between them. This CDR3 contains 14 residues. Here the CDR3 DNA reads TGTGCCAGCACTACCGGGGAGTTGCAAGAGACCCAGTACTTC. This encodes CASTTGELQETQYF.

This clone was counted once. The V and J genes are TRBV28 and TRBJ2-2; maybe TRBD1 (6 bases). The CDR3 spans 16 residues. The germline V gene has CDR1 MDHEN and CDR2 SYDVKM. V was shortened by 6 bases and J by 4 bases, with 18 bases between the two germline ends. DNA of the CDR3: TGTGCCAGCAGCCCACATGGGGGCGAGAGCACCGGGGAGCTGTTTTTT. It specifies CASSPHGGESTGELFF.

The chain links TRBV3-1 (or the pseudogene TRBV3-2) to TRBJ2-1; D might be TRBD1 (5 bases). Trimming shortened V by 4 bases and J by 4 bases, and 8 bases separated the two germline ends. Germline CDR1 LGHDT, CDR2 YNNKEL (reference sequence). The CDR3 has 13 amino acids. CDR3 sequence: CASSPPGYNEQFF. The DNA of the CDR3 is TGTGCCAGCAGCCCCCCAGGGTACAATGAGCAGTTCTTC.

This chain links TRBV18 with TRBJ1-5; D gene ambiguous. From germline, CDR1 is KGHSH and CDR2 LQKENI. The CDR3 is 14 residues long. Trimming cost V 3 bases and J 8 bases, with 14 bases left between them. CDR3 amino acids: CASSPPGGTKPQHF. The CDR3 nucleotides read TGTGCCAGCTCACCCCCGGGAGGTACGAAGCCCCAGCATTTT.

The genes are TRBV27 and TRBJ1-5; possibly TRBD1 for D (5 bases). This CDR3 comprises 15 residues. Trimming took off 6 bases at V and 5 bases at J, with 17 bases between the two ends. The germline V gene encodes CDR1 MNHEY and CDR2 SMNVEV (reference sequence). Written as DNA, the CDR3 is TGTGCCAGCAGGGGGCTAGGTCAAGGGGATCAGCCCCAGCATTTT. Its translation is CASRGLGQGDQPQHF.

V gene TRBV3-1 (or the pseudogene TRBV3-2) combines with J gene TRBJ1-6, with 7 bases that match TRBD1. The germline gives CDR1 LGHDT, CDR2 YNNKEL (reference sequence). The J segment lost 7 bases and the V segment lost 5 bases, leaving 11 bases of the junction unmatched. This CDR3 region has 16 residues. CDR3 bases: TGTGCCAGCAGCAACCCTTCGACAGGGTGGAATTCACCCCTCCACTTT. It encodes CASSNPSTGWNSPLHF.